This T cell receptor beta chain was observed in a study of blood T cell repertoires in COVID-19. For the study at large: Researchers got acute and convalescent COVID-19 samples from the United States, Italy and Spain. T cells, B-cell-depleted T cells, or PBMCs provided the cDNA or gDNA that served as material.

Trimming pared 0 bases from V and 4 bases from J, leaving 15 bases between. The CDR3 totals 16 residues. In germline, CDR1 is LNHDA, CDR2 SQIVND (reference sequence). Authors' processing steps: Amplification of reference gene primers was used by the study to estimate nucleated cell counts. Clones were read by immunoSEQ multiplex PCR, and TCRdb kept only the in-frame ones, dropping some. Clone size and the V and J calls come from that table; the DNA yielded D and trimming. The data hold 230,000 or so clones, with 80% to 85% observed a single time. The table lists this clone with a count of one. The receptor was isolated from a man aged 25-45 years with active or convalescent COVID-19. The rearrangement uses TRBV19 and TRBJ2-5, with TRBD2 as a possible D gene (6 bases). What was sequenced was peripheral blood. This chain's CDR3 is CASSIDLLEGTETQYF. The CDR3 bases are TGTGCCAGTAGTATAGATCTGTTGGAGGGAACAGAGACCCAGTACTTC.